Shown below are 3 T cell receptor beta chains from a single sample sequenced in a study of response to subunit inactivated influenza vaccine. One entry per CDR3 protein, called by TCRdb with MiXCR from the RT-PCR reads. The table records about 800,000 distinct CDR3 sequences, 21% of them present only once. The sample in question was PBMCs from blood, obtained 4 to 6 days after vaccination. Receptors originate from a man between 45 and 60 years old who received an inactivated influenza vaccine.

The chain uses TRBV24-1 and TRBJ2-1, with D perhaps matching TRBD2 (7 bases). The length of the CDR3 is 14 residues. V lost 5 bases and J 7 bases, leaving 14 bases between the germline ends. Germline CDR1 and CDR2: KGHDR and SFDVKD. The CDR3 loop reads CATSGGGLSNEQFF. The CDR3 DNA sequence: TGTGCCACCAGTGGCGGGGGCTTGTCGAATGAGCAGTTCTTC.

This chain connects TRBV7-9 to TRBJ2-7; D is perhaps TRBD1 (6 bases). Germline V gene sequence: CDR1 SEHNR, CDR2 FQNEAQ (reference sequence). The CDR3 contains 14 residues. V shed 5 bases and J shed 1 base, with 12 bases lying between them. Written as DNA, the CDR3 is TGTGCCAGCAGCCCCAGGGGTGCTTCCTACGAGCAGTACTTC. Encoded protein: CASSPRGASYEQYF.

This chain joins TRBV6-1 and TRBJ2-5; TRBD1 aligns across 7 bases. This CDR3 is 13 amino acids long. CDR1 and CDR2 from the germline V gene are MNHNS and SASEGT. V trimming: 5 bases; J trimming: 9 bases; junction bases outside the gene matches: 9. CDR3 in amino acids: CASSTGQLRAQYF. CDR3 nucleotide sequence: TGTGCCAGCAGTACGGGACAGCTAAGAGCCCAGTACTTC.